The sequence of this T cell receptor beta chain was determined in a study of shared clonotypes between healthy human individuals. Naive-designated CD8 cells lacked CD45RO, were positively enriched for CCR7, and omitted terminally differentiated effector memory CD45RA+ cells. Only in-frame clones appear in the TCRdb table, and some are missing; sequencing was by immunoSEQ multiplex PCR. Here the sample spans about 2.1 million clones, about 92% being singletons. From germline, CDR1 is MDHEN and CDR2 SYDVKM. With 2 bases removed from V and 0 bases from J, the gap between germline ends came to 14 bases. CDR3 length: 16 amino acids.

The TCR originated in a man aged 18 to 29 in good health. Some clones in this sample may be carry-over from other donors' samples. The chain carries TRBV28 and TRBJ2-7, with D tentatively TRBD1 (5 bases). The sequencing input was naive CD8+ T cells from PBMCs. CDR3: CASSLQAGLISYEQYF. CDR3 DNA: TGTGCCAGCAGTTTACAGGCAGGGTTGATCTCCTACGAGCAGTACTTC.